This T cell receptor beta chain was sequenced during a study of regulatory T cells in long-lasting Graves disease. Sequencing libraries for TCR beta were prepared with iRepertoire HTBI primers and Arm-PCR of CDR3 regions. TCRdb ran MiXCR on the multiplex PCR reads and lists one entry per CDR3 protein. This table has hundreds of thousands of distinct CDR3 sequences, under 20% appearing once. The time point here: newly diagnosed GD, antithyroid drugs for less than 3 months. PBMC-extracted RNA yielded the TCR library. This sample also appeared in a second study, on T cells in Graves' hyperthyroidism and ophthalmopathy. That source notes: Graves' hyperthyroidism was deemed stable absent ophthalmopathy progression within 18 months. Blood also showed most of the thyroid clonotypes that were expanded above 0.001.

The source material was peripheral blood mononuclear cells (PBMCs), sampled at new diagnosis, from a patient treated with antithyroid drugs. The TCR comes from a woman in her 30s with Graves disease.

CDR3 sequence reads: CASSLFGTSGTDTQYF. CDR3 in DNA: TGCGCCAGCAGCTTGTTCGGGACTAGCGGCACAGATACGCAGTATTTT. The V gene is TRBV5-1, the J gene TRBJ2-3; the match to TRBD2 covers 10 bases. This CDR3 comprises 16 residues. The J segment lost 1 base and the V segment lost 1 base, leaving 3 bases of the junction unmatched. Germline V gives CDR1 SGHRS, CDR2 YFSETQ.